The TCR beta chain described here comes from a study of blood T cell repertoires in COVID-19. Repertoires were generated with immunoSEQ multiplex PCR, while TCRdb's copy carries only in-frame clones and drops some. This table has 200,000 to 250,000 clones, about nine tenths appearing once. There are 13 residues in the CDR3. CDR1 SQVTM and CDR2 ANQGSEA come from the germline V gene. Trimming stripped 4 bases from V and 3 bases from J, with 10 bases between. The source material was PBMCs or T cells enriched from blood (not recorded which). V gene TRBV29-1 combines with J gene TRBJ1-3; D is unresolved. The TCR sequence derives from a woman aged 18 to 35 who had recovered from COVID-19. The CDR3 loop reads CSVVSVFGNTIYF. The CDR3 DNA reads TGCAGCGTTGTATCAGTTTTTGGAAACACCATATATTTT.